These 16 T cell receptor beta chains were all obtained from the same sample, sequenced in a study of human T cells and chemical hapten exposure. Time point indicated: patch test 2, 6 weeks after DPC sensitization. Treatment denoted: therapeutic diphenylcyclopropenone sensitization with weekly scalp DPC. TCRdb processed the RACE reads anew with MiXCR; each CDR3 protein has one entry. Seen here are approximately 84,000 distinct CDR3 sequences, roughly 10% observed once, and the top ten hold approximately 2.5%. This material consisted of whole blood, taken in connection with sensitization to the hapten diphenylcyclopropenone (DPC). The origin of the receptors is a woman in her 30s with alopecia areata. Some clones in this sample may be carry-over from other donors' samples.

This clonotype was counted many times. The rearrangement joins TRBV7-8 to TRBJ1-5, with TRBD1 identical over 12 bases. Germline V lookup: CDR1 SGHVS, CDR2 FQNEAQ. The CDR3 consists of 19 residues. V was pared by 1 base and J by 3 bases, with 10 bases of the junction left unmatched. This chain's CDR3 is CASSLGPGTGGQHNQPQHF. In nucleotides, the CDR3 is TGTGCCAGCAGCTTAGGCCCCGGGACAGGGGGCCAGCACAATCAGCCCCAGCATTTT.

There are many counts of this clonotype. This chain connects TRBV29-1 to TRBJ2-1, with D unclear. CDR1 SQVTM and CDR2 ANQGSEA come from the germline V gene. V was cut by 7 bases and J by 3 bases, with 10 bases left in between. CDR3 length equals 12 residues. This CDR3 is CSGVSSYNEQFF. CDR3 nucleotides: TGCAGCGGTGTTAGCAGCTACAATGAGCAGTTCTTC.

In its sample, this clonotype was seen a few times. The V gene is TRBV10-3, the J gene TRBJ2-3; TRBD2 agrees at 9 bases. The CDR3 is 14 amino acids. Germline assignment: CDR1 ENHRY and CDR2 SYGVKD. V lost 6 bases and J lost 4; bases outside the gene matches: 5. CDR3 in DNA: TGTGCCATCAGGGGTAGCGGGAGCCCAGATACGCAGTATTTT. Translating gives CAIRGSGSPDTQYF.

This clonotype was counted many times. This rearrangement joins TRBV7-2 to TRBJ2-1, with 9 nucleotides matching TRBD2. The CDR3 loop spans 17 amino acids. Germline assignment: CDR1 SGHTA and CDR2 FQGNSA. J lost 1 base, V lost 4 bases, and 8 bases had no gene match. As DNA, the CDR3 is TGTGCCAGCAGCTCGCCCTCAGCGGGGGGTTCCTACAATGAGCAGTTCTTC. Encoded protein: CASSSPSAGGSYNEQFF. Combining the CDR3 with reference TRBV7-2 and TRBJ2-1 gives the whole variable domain GAGVSQSPSNKVTEKGKDVELRCDPISGHTALYWYRQSLGQGLEFLIYFQGNSAPDKSGLPSDRFSAERTGGSVSTLTIQRTQQEDSAVYLCASSSPSAGGSYNEQFFGPGTRLTVL.

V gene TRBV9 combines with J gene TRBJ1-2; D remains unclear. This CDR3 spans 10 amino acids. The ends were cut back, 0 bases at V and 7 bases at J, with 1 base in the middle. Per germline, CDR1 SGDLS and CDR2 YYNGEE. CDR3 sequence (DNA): TGTGCCAGCAGCGTAGCTGGCTACACCTTC. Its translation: CASSVAGYTF.

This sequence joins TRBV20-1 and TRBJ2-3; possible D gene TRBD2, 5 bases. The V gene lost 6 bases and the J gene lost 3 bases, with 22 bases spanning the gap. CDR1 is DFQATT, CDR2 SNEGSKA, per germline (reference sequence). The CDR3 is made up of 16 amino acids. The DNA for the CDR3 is TGCAGTGCCCGAGCCGGCGTCGGGGTCTGGACAGATACGCAGTATTTT. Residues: CSARAGVGVWTDTQYF.

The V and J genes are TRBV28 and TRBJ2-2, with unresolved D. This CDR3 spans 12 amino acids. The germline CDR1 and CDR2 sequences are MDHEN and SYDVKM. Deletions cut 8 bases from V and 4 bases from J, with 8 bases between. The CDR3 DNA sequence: TGTGCCAGCTTTCGAAGCACCGGGGAGCTGTTTTTT. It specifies CASFRSTGELFF.

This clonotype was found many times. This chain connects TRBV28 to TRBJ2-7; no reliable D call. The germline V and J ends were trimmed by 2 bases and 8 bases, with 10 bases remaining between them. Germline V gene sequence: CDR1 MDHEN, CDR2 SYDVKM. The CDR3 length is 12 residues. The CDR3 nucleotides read TGTGCCAGCAGTTTAGGGAAGGTGCAGCAGTACTTC. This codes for CASSLGKVQQYF. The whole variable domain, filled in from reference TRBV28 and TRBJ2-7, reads DVKVTQSSRYLVKRTGEKVFLECVQDMDHENMFWYRQDPGLGLRLIYFSYDVKMKEKGDIPEGYSVSREKKERFSLILESASTNQTSMYLCASSLGKVQQYFGPGTRLTVT.

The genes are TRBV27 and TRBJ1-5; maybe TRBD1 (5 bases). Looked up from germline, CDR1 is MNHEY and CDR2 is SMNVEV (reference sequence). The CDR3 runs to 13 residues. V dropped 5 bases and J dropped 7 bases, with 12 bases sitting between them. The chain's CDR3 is CASSRARDQPQHF. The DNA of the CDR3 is TGTGCCAGCAGTAGGGCCAGGGACCAGCCCCAGCATTTT.

The CDR3: CSVVGVSYNEQFF. Here the CDR3 DNA reads TGCAGCGTTGTGGGCGTTTCCTACAATGAGCAGTTCTTC. The rearrangement uses TRBV29-1 and TRBJ2-1; no reliable D call. The CDR3 runs 13 residues. Germline V CDR1 and CDR2: SQVTM, ANQGSEA. Trimming stripped 4 bases from V and 1 base from J, with 8 bases between.

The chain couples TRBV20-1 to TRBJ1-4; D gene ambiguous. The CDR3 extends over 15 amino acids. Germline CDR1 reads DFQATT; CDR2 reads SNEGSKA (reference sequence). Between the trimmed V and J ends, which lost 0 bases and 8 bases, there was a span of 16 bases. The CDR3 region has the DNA TGCAGTGCTAGAGATTGGAAATTCCGGGGAGAAAAACTGTTTTTT. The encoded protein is CSARDWKFRGEKLFF.

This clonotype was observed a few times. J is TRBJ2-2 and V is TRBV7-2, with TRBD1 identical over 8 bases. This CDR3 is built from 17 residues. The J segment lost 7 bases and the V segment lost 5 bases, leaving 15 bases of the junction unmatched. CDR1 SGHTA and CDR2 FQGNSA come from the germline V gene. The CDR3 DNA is TGTGCCAGCAGCACACGTAGCCCGGGACAGGCGGGCGGGGAGCTGTTTTTT. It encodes CASSTRSPGQAGGELFF. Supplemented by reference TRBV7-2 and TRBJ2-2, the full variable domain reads GAGVSQSPSNKVTEKGKDVELRCDPISGHTALYWYRQSLGQGLEFLIYFQGNSAPDKSGLPSDRFSAERTGGSVSTLTIQRTQQEDSAVYLCASSTRSPGQAGGELFFGEGSRLTVL.

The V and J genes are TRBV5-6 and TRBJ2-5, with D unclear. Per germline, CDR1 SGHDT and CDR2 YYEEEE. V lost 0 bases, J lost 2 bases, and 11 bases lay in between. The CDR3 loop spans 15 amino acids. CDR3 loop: CASSLGVGRQETQYF. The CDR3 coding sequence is TGTGCCAGCAGCTTGGGAGTTGGTAGGCAAGAGACCCAGTACTTC.

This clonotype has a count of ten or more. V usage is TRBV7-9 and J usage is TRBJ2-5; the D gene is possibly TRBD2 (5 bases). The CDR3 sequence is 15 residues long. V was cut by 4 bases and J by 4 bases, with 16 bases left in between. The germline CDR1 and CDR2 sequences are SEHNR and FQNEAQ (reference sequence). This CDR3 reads CASSSAPGRSETQYF. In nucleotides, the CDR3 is TGTGCCAGCAGCTCGGCACCGGGAAGATCAGAGACCCAGTACTTC.

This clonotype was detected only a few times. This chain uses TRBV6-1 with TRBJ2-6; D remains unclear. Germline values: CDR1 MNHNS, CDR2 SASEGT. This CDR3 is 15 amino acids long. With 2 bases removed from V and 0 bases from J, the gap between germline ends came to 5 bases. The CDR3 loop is CASSEMGSGANVLTF. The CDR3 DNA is TGTGCCAGCAGTGAAATGGGCTCTGGGGCCAACGTCCTGACTTTC.

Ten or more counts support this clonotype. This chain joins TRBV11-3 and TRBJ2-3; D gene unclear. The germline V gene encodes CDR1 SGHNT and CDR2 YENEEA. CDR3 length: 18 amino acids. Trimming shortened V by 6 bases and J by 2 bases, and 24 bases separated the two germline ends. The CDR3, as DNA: TGTGCCAGCAGTTTCCGGAGTATGGGTGTTTATGACACAGATACGCAGTATTTT. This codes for CASSFRSMGVYDTDTQYF.